This entry describes one T cell receptor beta chain. The sample comes from a study of neoadjuvant anti-PD-1 for oral cavity cancer. On the study more broadly: Non-progressing patients received a fourth nivolumab dose near day 43, then surgery on days 50-56.

TCRdb's copy holds only in-frame clones and misses some; the assay was immunoSEQ multiplex PCR. The repertoire has about 13,000 clones, about 64% of them found once; the top ten carry roughly 3.3%. This CDR3 is built from 16 residues. V was clipped by 0 bases and J by 4 bases, with 13 bases between them. From germline, CDR1 is MNHEY and CDR2 SVGAGI. V is TRBV6-5 and J is TRBJ1-3; D might be TRBD1 (6 bases). This specimen consisted of PBMCs, obtained before nivolumab (anti-PD-1) treatment. The origin of this receptor is a person between 35 and 79 years old with oral cavity squamous cell carcinoma. CDR3 bases: TGTGCCAGCAGTTACTCAAGACAGGATCCCGGAAACACCATATATTTT. Its protein is CASSYSRQDPGNTIYF.